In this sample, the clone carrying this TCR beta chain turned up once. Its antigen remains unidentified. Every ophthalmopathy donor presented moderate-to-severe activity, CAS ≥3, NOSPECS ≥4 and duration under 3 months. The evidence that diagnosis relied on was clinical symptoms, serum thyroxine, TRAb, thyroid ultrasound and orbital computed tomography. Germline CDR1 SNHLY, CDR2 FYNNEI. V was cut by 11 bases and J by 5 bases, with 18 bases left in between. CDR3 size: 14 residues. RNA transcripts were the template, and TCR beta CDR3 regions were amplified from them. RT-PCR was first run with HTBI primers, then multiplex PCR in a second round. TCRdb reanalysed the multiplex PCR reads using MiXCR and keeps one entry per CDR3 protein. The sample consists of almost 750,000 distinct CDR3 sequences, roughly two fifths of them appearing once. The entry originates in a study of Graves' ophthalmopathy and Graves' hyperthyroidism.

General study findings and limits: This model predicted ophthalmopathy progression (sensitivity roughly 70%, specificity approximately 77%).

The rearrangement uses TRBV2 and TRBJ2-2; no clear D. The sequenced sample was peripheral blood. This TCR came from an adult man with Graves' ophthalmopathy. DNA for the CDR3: TGTGCCTACACTCGACTGGGGATAACCGGGGAGCTGTTTTTT. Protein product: CAYTRLGITGELFF.